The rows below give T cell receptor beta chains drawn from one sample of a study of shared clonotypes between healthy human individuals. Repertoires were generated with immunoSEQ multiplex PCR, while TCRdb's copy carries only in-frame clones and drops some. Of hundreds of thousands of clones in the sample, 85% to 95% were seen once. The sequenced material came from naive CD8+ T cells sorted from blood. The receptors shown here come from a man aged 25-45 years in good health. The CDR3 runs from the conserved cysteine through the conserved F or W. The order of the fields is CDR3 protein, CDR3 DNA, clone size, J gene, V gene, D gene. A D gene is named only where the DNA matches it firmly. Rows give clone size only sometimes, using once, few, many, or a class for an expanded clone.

CDR3 protein: CASSFVADTEAFF
CDR3 DNA: TGTGCCAGCAGCTTTGTCGCCGACACTGAAGCTTTCTTT
clone size: .
J gene: TRBJ1-1
V gene: TRBV5-8
D gene: .

CDR3 protein: CASSPTADTQYF
CDR3 DNA: TGCGCCAGCAGCCCTACAGCAGATACGCAGTATTTT
clone size: .
J gene: TRBJ2-3
V gene: TRBV5-1
D gene: .

CDR3 protein: CASSYLENYGYTF
CDR3 DNA: TGTGCCAGCAGTTACCTTGAAAACTATGGCTACACCTTC
clone size: .
J gene: TRBJ1-2
V gene: TRBV6-5
D gene: .

CDR3 protein: CASSPGQRTYEQYF
CDR3 DNA: TGTGCCAGCAGCCCGGGACAACGGACCTACGAGCAGTACTTC
clone size: .
J gene: TRBJ2-7
V gene: TRBV9
D gene: .

CDR3 protein: CASSDGGGYTF
CDR3 DNA: TGTGCCAGCAGTGACGGGGGTGGCTACACCTTC
clone size: .
J gene: TRBJ1-2
V gene: TRBV6-1
D gene: .

CDR3 protein: CASSLGNSYEQYF
CDR3 DNA: TGTGCCAGCAGCTTAGGCAACTCCTACGAGCAGTACTTC
clone size: .
J gene: TRBJ2-7
V gene: TRBV7-6
D gene: .

CDR3 protein: CASSPTSYNEQFF
CDR3 DNA: TGTGCCAGCAGCCCTACCTCCTACAATGAGCAGTTCTTC
clone size: once
J gene: TRBJ2-1
V gene: TRBV7-9
D gene: .

CDR3 protein: CASSLIASSYNEQFF
CDR3 DNA: TGTGCCAGCAGCTTAATAGCGAGCTCCTACAATGAGCAGTTCTTC
clone size: .
J gene: TRBJ2-1
V gene: TRBV11-2
D gene: .

CDR3 protein: CASSLEGQAKNIQYF
CDR3 DNA: TGTGCCAGCAGCTTGGAGGGGCAGGCCAAAAACATTCAGTACTTC
clone size: .
J gene: TRBJ2-4
V gene: TRBV11-2
D gene: .

CDR3 protein: CASSRVVRTGELFF
CDR3 DNA: TGTGCCAGCAGCCGCGTTGTGCGCACCGGGGAGCTGTTTTTT
clone size: .
J gene: TRBJ2-2
V gene: TRBV7-9
D gene: .

CDR3 protein: CASSLELGPNYGYTF
CDR3 DNA: TGCGCCAGCAGCTTGGAACTGGGTCCGAACTATGGCTACACCTTC
clone size: .
J gene: TRBJ1-2
V gene: TRBV5-1
D gene: .

CDR3 protein: CASSHDDISEQYF
CDR3 DNA: TGCGCCAGCAGCCATGACGATATATCCGAGCAGTACTTC
clone size: .
J gene: TRBJ2-7
V gene: TRBV4-1
D gene: .

CDR3 protein: CASSIYISGSYNEQFF
CDR3 DNA: TGTGCCAGCAGTATCTACATTAGCGGGAGCTACAATGAGCAGTTCTTC
clone size: .
J gene: TRBJ2-1
V gene: TRBV28
D gene: TRBD2

CDR3 protein: CASSFLGGIYEQYF
CDR3 DNA: TGTGCCAGCAGTTTCTTGGGGGGTATCTACGAGCAGTACTTC
clone size: .
J gene: TRBJ2-7
V gene: TRBV27
D gene: .

CDR3 protein: CASSQDFWGRTEAFF
CDR3 DNA: TGCGCCAGCAGCCAAGATTTTTGGGGTCGGACAGAAGCTTTCTTT
clone size: .
J gene: TRBJ1-1
V gene: TRBV4-3
D gene: .

CDR3 protein: CASSLTVGGTDTQYF
CDR3 DNA: TGTGCCAGCAGTTTAACCGTGGGAGGGACAGATACGCAGTATTTT
clone size: .
J gene: TRBJ2-3
V gene: TRBV28
D gene: TRBD2

CDR3 protein: CASSSNRGRLYNEQFF
CDR3 DNA: TGTGCCAGCAGTTCGAACAGGGGGCGCTTGTACAATGAGCAGTTCTTC
clone size: .
J gene: TRBJ2-1
V gene: TRBV28
D gene: TRBD1

CDR3 protein: CASSLDRPDTQYF
CDR3 DNA: TGCGCCAGCAGCTTGGACAGGCCAGATACGCAGTATTTT
clone size: .
J gene: TRBJ2-3
V gene: TRBV5-1
D gene: .

CDR3 protein: CASSLRGVGAYEQYF
CDR3 DNA: TGCGCCAGCAGCTTGAGGGGGGTCGGAGCCTACGAGCAGTACTTC
clone size: .
J gene: TRBJ2-7
V gene: TRBV5-1
D gene: .

CDR3 protein: CASSVGRNTGELFF
CDR3 DNA: TGCGCCAGCAGTGTAGGACGAAACACCGGGGAGCTGTTTTTT
clone size: .
J gene: TRBJ2-2
V gene: TRBV10-1
D gene: .

CDR3 protein: CASSLAGQGRNEQFF
CDR3 DNA: TGTGCCAGCAGCTTAGCGGGACAGGGGAGGAATGAGCAGTTCTTC
clone size: .
J gene: TRBJ2-1
V gene: TRBV7-2
D gene: TRBD1

CDR3 protein: CASRGEGRETQYF
CDR3 DNA: TGTGCCAGCAGGGGAGAAGGGAGAGAGACCCAGTACTTC
clone size: .
J gene: TRBJ2-5
V gene: TRBV7-3
D gene: .

CDR3 protein: CASSPYRGGPGDTQYF
CDR3 DNA: TGTGCCAGCAGTCCATACCGGGGGGGGCCGGGAGATACGCAGTATTTT
clone size: .
J gene: TRBJ2-3
V gene: TRBV27
D gene: TRBD2

CDR3 protein: CASSPGGSSTDTQYF
CDR3 DNA: TGTGCCAGCAGCCCGGGGGGATCTAGCACAGATACGCAGTATTTT
clone size: .
J gene: TRBJ2-3
V gene: TRBV7-3
D gene: TRBD2

CDR3 protein: CASSLGGSGLAGGTYEQYF
CDR3 DNA: TGTGCCAGCAGCTTAGGGGGCTCGGGACTAGCGGGAGGCACCTACGAGCAGTACTTC
clone size: .
J gene: TRBJ2-7
V gene: TRBV7-9
D gene: TRBD2

CDR3 protein: CASSLTDSSYEQYF
CDR3 DNA: TGTGCCAGCAGCTTAACGGACAGTTCCTACGAGCAGTACTTC
clone size: .
J gene: TRBJ2-7
V gene: TRBV7-2
D gene: .

CDR3 protein: CASSETSGIWNEQFF
CDR3 DNA: TGCGCCAGCAGTGAGACTAGCGGGATTTGGAATGAGCAGTTCTTC
clone size: .
J gene: TRBJ2-1
V gene: TRBV10-1
D gene: TRBD2

CDR3 protein: CASSELGTGELEEQFF
CDR3 DNA: TGTGCCAGCAGTGAACTCGGGACAGGGGAGTTGGAGGAGCAGTTCTTC
clone size: once
J gene: TRBJ2-1
V gene: TRBV2
D gene: TRBD1

CDR3 protein: CASSFVGALGYTDTQYF
CDR3 DNA: TGTGCCAGCAGCTTTGTGGGAGCGTTAGGGTACACAGATACGCAGTATTTT
clone size: .
J gene: TRBJ2-3
V gene: TRBV7-2
D gene: .

CDR3 protein: CASSVGGTETQYF
CDR3 DNA: TGTGCCAGCAGCGTAGGAGGTACGGAGACCCAGTACTTC
clone size: once
J gene: TRBJ2-5
V gene: TRBV9
D gene: .

CDR3 protein: CASSLVRSHNEQFF
CDR3 DNA: TGTGCCAGCAGCTTAGTACGGTCACACAATGAGCAGTTCTTC
clone size: .
J gene: TRBJ2-1
V gene: TRBV11-2
D gene: .

CDR3 protein: CASSTRGSSGNTIYF
CDR3 DNA: TGTGCCAGCAGCACCCGGGGCAGCTCTGGAAACACCATATATTTT
clone size: .
J gene: TRBJ1-3
V gene: TRBV21-1
D gene: .

CDR3 protein: CASSGHEQYF
CDR3 DNA: TGTGCCAGCAGTGGCCACGAGCAGTACTTC
clone size: .
J gene: TRBJ2-7
V gene: TRBV2
D gene: .

CDR3 protein: CASKGGRAREYF
CDR3 DNA: TGTGCCAGCAAAGGTGGGAGGGCCAGGGAGTATTTT
clone size: .
J gene: TRBJ2-3
V gene: TRBV2
D gene: TRBD2

CDR3 protein: CASSQDRTSGLYNEQFF
CDR3 DNA: TGCGCCAGCAGCCAAGACCGGACTAGCGGGCTTTACAATGAGCAGTTCTTC
clone size: .
J gene: TRBJ2-1
V gene: TRBV4-3
D gene: TRBD2

CDR3 protein: CASSDTDTQYF
CDR3 DNA: TGTGCCAGCAGTGACACAGATACGCAGTATTTT
clone size: .
J gene: TRBJ2-3
V gene: TRBV2
D gene: .

CDR3 protein: CASTVGGTTEAFF
CDR3 DNA: TGCGCCAGCACAGTCGGAGGGACCACTGAAGCTTTCTTT
clone size: .
J gene: TRBJ1-1
V gene: TRBV10-2
D gene: .

CDR3 protein: CASSLKGLPSYGYTF
CDR3 DNA: TGTGCCAGCAGCTTAAAGGGCCTTCCCTCCTATGGCTACACCTTC
clone size: .
J gene: TRBJ1-2
V gene: TRBV5-6
D gene: .

CDR3 protein: CASSSDLNEQFF
CDR3 DNA: TGTGCCAGCAGCTCGGACTTAAATGAGCAGTTCTTC
clone size: .
J gene: TRBJ2-1
V gene: TRBV7-9
D gene: .

CDR3 protein: CASSLAGGTQYF
CDR3 DNA: TGTGCCAGCAGCTTGGCGGGGGGTACGCAGTATTTT
clone size: .
J gene: TRBJ2-3
V gene: TRBV5-4
D gene: TRBD2

CDR3 protein: CASSLETNYGYTF
CDR3 DNA: TGTGCCAGCAGTTTAGAAACTAACTATGGCTACACCTTC
clone size: .
J gene: TRBJ1-2
V gene: TRBV28
D gene: .

CDR3 protein: CASSSPDYYEQYF
CDR3 DNA: TGTGCCAGCAGCTCCCCGGACTACTACGAGCAGTACTTC
clone size: .
J gene: TRBJ2-7
V gene: TRBV7-9
D gene: .